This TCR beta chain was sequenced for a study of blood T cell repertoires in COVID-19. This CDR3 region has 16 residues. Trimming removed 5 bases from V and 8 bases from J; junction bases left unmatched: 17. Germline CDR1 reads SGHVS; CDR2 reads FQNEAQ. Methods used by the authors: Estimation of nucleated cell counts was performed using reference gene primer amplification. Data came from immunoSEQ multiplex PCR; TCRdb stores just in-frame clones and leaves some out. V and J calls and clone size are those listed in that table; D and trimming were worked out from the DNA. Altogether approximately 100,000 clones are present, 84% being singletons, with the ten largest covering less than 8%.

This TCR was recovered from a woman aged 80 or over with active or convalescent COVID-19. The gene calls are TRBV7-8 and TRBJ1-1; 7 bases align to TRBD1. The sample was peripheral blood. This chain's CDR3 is CASSPGHRQGEGEAFF. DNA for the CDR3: TGTGCCAGCAGCCCTGGTCACAGGCAGGGGGAAGGAGAAGCTTTCTTT. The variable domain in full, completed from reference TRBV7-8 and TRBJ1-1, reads GAGVSQSPRYKVAKRGQDVALRCDPISGHVSLFWYQQALGQGPEFLTYFQNEAQLDKSGLPSDRFFAERPEGSVSTLKIQRTQQEDSAVYLCASSPGHRQGEGEAFFGQGTRLTVV.